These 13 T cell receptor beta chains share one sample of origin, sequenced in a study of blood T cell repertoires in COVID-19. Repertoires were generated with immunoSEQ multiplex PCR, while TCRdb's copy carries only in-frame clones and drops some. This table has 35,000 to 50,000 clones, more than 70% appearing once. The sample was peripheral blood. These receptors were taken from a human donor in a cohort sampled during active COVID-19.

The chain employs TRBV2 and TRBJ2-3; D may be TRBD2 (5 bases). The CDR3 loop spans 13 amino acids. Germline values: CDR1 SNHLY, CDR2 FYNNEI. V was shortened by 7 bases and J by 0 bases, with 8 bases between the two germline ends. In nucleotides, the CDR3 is TGTGCCAGCACGGGGTATAGCACAGATACGCAGTATTTT. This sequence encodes CASTGYSTDTQYF.

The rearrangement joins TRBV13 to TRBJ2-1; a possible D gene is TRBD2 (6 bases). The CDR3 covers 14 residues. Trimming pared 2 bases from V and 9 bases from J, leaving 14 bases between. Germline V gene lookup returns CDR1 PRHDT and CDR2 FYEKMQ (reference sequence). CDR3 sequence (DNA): TGTGCCAGCAGCTTAAGGGACTCAATCGTTGAGCAGTTCTTC. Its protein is CASSLRDSIVEQFF.

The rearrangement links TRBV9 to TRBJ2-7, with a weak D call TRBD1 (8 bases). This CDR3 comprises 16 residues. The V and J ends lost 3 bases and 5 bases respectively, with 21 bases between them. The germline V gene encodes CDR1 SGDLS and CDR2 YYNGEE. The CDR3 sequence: CASSEGGAGGFDEQYF. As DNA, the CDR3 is TGTGCCAGCAGCGAAGGGGGGGCAGGGGGCTTCGACGAGCAGTACTTC.

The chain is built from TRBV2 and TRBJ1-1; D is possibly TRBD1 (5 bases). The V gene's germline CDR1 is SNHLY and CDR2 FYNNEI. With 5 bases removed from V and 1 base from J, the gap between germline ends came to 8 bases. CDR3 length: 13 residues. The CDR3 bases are TGTGCCAGCAGTCCGACAGCGAACACTGAAGCTTTCTTT. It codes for CASSPTANTEAFF.

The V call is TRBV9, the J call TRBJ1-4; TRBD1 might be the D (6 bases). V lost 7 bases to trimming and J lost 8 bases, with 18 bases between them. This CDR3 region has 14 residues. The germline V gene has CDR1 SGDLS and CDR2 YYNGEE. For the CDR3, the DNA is TGTGCCAGCTCCGCCGGGGGGGCAAGGGAAAAACTGTTTTTT. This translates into CASSAGGAREKLFF.

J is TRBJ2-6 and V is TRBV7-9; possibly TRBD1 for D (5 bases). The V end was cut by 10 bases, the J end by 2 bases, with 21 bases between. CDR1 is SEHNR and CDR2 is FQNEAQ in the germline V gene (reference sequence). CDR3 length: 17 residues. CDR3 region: CAITPATVRAGANVLTF. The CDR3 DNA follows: TGTGCCATTACCCCCGCGACTGTCAGGGCTGGGGCCAACGTCCTGACTTTC.

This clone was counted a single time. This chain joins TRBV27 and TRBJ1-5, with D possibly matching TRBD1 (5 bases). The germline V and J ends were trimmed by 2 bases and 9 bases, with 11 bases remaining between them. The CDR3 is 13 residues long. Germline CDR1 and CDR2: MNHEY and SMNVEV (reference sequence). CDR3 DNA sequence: TGTGCCAGCAGTTTACGGGGGAATGGGCCCCAGCATTTT. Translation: CASSLRGNGPQHF.

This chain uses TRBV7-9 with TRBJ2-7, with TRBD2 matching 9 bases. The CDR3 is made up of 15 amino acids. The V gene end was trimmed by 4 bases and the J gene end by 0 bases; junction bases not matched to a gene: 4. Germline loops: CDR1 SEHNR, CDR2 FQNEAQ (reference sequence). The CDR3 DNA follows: TGTGCCAGCAGCTGGCGTAGCGGGAGCTCCTACGAGCAGTACTTC. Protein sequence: CASSWRSGSSYEQYF.

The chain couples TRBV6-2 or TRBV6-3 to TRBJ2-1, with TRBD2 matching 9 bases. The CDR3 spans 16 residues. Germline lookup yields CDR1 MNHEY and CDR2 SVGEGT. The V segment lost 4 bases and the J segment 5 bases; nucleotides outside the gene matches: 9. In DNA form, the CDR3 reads TGTGCCAGCAGTTTGACCGGACTAGCGATACACAATGAGCAGTTCTTC. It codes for CASSLTGLAIHNEQFF.

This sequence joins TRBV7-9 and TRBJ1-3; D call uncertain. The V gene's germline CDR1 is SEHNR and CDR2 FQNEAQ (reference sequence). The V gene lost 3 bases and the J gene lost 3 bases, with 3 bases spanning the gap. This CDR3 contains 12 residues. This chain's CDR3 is CASSFVGNTIYF. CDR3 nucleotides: TGTGCCAGCAGCTTCGTTGGAAACACCATATATTTT.

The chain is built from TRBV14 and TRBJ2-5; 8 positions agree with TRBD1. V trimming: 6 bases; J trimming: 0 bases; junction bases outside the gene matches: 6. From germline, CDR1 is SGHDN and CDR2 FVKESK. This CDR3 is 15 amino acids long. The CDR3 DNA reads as TGTGCCAGCAGTTCGGACAGGGCCAACCAAGAGACCCAGTACTTC. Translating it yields CASSSDRANQETQYF.

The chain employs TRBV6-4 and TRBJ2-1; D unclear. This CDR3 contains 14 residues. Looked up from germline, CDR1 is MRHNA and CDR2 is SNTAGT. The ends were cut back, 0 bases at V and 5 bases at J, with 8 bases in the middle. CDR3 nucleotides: TGTGCCAGCAGTGACTCAGGTAGCCACAATGAGCAGTTCTTC. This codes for CASSDSGSHNEQFF.

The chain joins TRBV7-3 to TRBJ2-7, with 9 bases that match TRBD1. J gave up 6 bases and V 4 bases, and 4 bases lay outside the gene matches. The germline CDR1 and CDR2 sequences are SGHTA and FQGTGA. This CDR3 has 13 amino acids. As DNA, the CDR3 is TGTGCCAGCAGCTCAGGACAGGGGACCGAGCAGTACTTC. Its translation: CASSSGQGTEQYF.